This note documents a single T cell receptor beta chain sequence. TCRdb's copy holds only in-frame clones and misses some; the assay was immunoSEQ multiplex PCR. This table has about 180,000 clones, roughly 94% appearing once. The entry originates in a study of control samples from healthy donors and cancer patients. CDR1 MNHEY and CDR2 SVGAGI come from the germline V gene. The V gene end was trimmed by 5 bases and the J gene end by 6 bases; junction bases not matched to a gene: 6. The CDR3 extends over 14 amino acids. This receptor was taken from a woman between 18 and 29 years old in good health. V and J are TRBV6-5 and TRBJ2-7; 11 bases are shared with TRBD1. Sequencing used blood. The CDR3 DNA follows: TGTGCCAGCAGTACCCGGACAGGGGGCGGCGAGCAGTACTTC. This translates into CASSTRTGGGEQYF.